This TCR beta chain was documented in a study of shared clonotypes between healthy human individuals. Assay used: immunoSEQ multiplex PCR; TCRdb lists only in-frame clones, some missing. The sample lists approximately 2.4 million clones, nearly 97% occurring once. The CDR3 totals 17 residues. This chain links TRBV21-1 with TRBJ2-7; whether TRBD2, the table's D call, matches the DNA was not checked. TRBV21-1 is designated a pseudogene. This receptor was identified in a man aged 18-30 years in good health. The material sequenced was naive CD4+ T cells sorted from blood. The subset was: CD45RA+ positively selected. This chain's CDR3 is CASSKRQPRVVSYEQYF. The CDR3 nucleotides are TGTGCCAGCAGCAAAAGGCAGCCACGGGTAGTATCCTACGAGCAGTACTTC.